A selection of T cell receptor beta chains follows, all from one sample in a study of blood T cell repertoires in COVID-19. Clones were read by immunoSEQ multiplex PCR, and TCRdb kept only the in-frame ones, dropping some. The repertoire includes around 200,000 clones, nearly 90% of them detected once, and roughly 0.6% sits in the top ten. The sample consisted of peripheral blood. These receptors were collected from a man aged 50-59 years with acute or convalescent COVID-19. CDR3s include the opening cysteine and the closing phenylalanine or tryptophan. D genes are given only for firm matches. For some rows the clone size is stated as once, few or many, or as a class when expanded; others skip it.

TGTGCCATAGCGGGAGGGACAGATACGCAGTATTTT | CAIAGGTDTQYF | TRBD2 | TRBJ2-3 | TRBV10-3 | NA
TGTGCCAGCAGTGAATTTGGGCCGTACCAAGAGACCCAGTACTTC | CASSEFGPYQETQYF | NA | TRBJ2-5 | TRBV6-1 | once
TGCGCCAGCAGCTCCCAACTAGCGACGAACACCGGGGAGCTGTTTTTT | CASSSQLATNTGELFF | TRBD2 | TRBJ2-2 | TRBV5-1 | NA
TGCGCCAGCAGCCAGGACAGGGCCACCTACAATGAGCAGTTCTTC | CASSQDRATYNEQFF | TRBD1 | TRBJ2-1 | TRBV4-1 | NA
TGTGCCAGTACTCACGAGCGGGGGGTGACAAACTATGGCTACACCTTC | CASTHERGVTNYGYTF | NA | TRBJ1-2 | TRBV19 | NA
TGTGCCAGCAGCTCCTCCAGGGTCAGCACCGGGGAGCTGTTTTTT | CASSSSRVSTGELFF | NA | TRBJ2-2 | TRBV11-3 | once
TGCGCCAGCAGCCCCGAGGTTGGGAATTCACCCCTCCACTTT | CASSPEVGNSPLHF | NA | TRBJ1-6 | TRBV5-1 | few
TGTGCCAGTAGTATCCAACGGGAGGACACAGATACGCAGTATTTT | CASSIQREDTDTQYF | TRBD2 | TRBJ2-3 | TRBV19 | NA
TGTGCCAGCAGTGAAGGTCAGGGAAGGTTCGGAGGCTACACCTTC | CASSEGQGRFGGYTF | NA | TRBJ1-2 | TRBV6-1 | NA
TGTGCCAGTAGTACCGGGACAGGGTTTGCTAATGAAAAACTGTTTTTT | CASSTGTGFANEKLFF | TRBD1 | TRBJ1-4 | TRBV19 | NA
TGTGCCAGCAGCCGGGGGGTAAGTTCCTACAATGAGCAGTTCTTC | CASSRGVSSYNEQFF | TRBD2 | TRBJ2-1 | TRBV5-6 | NA
TGTGCCAGCAGCTTAGATGCGAAAAGGCGGGGGTCCTACAATGAGCAGTTCTTC | CASSLDAKRRGSYNEQFF | TRBD2 | TRBJ2-1 | TRBV11-3 | NA
TGCAGCGTCCCCGGGACTAGGGAAGAGACCCAGTACTTC | CSVPGTREETQYF | TRBD2 | TRBJ2-5 | TRBV29-1 | NA
TGTGCCAGCAGCGCAGCGAAGCAGCACAATGAGCAGTTCTTC | CASSAAKQHNEQFF | NA | TRBJ2-1 | TRBV7-9 | NA
TGTGCCAGCAGCCCAAGACCGGGACAGGAAACTAATGAAAAACTGTTTTTT | CASSPRPGQETNEKLFF | TRBD1 | TRBJ1-4 | TRBV7-9 | NA
TGTGCCAGCAGCCCCGCCAGGGGACAGGTATCCGAAAAACTGTTTTTT | CASSPARGQVSEKLFF | TRBD1 | TRBJ1-4 | TRBV7-9 | NA
TGTGCCAGCAGCTCTGGACAGCTAAACGTTGGAAACACCATATATTTT | CASSSGQLNVGNTIYF | NA | TRBJ1-3 | TRBV5-5 | NA